This T cell receptor beta chain is from a study of identical twins. Study findings and constraints: Without tracking the same donors, conclusions rested on cross-sectional statistical analysis.

This clonotype was counted ten times or more. Its antigen is currently unknown. Per the germline V gene, CDR1 is SGHRS and CDR2 is YFSETQ. This CDR3 is built from 18 residues. Losses at the gene ends were 0 bases for V and 6 bases for J; bases not matched to a gene: 12. Unique molecular identifiers were present on cDNA, and template switching added a universal primer site. TCRdb reprocessed the 5' RACE reads with MiXCR, giving one entry per CDR3 protein. The sample shows 150,000 or so distinct CDR3 sequences, under 4.5% of them seen only once. Sequencing used memory T cells sorted from blood. This chain uses TRBV5-1 with TRBJ1-1; 12 bases are shared with TRBD1. This clonotype originated in a man aged 18 to 35 in good health. CDR3 in amino acids: CASSLAPGQGASASEAFF. CDR3 DNA: TGCGCCAGCAGCTTGGCCCCGGGACAGGGGGCGTCGGCGTCTGAAGCTTTCTTT. Using reference TRBV5-1 and TRBJ1-1 for the parts outside the CDR3, the full variable domain is KAGVTQTPRYLIKTRGQQVTLSCSPISGHRSVSWYQQTPGQGLQFLFEYFSETQRNKGNFPGRFSGRQFSNSRSEMNVSTLELGDSALYLCASSLAPGQGASASEAFFGQGTRLTVV.